The 9 T cell receptor beta chains below all came from one sample that was sequenced in a study of post-analysis software for immune sequencing data. These receptors have no identified antigens. Regarding the study as a whole: The study found TRBV5-6, TRBV5-1 and TRBV20-1 among about 5 TRBV segments more frequent in patients than controls.

Incorporated into the TCR beta cDNA libraries were unique molecular identifiers, which served to reduce PCR and sequencing biases. TCRdb reanalysed the PCR reads using MiXCR and keeps one entry per CDR3 protein. The sample comprises a few hundred thousand distinct CDR3 sequences, roughly 38% of which are singletons, and 10% to 15% rests with the top ten. The source material was blood. The receptor source for this set is a girl under 18 with multiple sclerosis.

This clonotype was detected a few times. The chain couples TRBV20-1 to TRBJ2-1, with 9 bases lining up with TRBD2. The germline CDR1 and CDR2 sequences are DFQATT and SNEGSKA (reference sequence). Unmatched junction bases numbered 13, after V lost 3 bases and J lost 10 bases. The CDR3 consists of 15 residues. The CDR3 bases are TGCAGTGCTAGCTTCGGCGGGGGGGATCTTCGAGAGCAGTTCTTC. Its translation is CSASFGGGDLREQFF.

In DNA form, the CDR3 reads TGTGCCAGCAGATATAACTATGGCTACACCTTC. Translated: CASRYNYGYTF. The gene calls are TRBV5-6 and TRBJ1-2; D is unresolved. The CDR3 loop spans 11 amino acids. Between the trimmed V and J ends, which lost 5 bases and 1 base, there was a span of 3 bases. Germline-derived CDR1 and CDR2 are SGHDT and YYEEEE.

The chain combines TRBV3-1 with TRBJ2-2; D gene unclear. CDR3 length equals 14 residues. Germline-derived CDR1 and CDR2 are LGHDT and YNNKEL (reference sequence). Trimming took off 4 bases at V and 4 bases at J, with 10 bases between the two ends. The CDR3 bases are TGTGCCAGCAGCCGAATAAGGACCACCGGGGAGCTGTTTTTT. Translating it yields CASSRIRTTGELFF.

The chain is built from TRBV15 and TRBJ2-7; maybe TRBD1 (5 bases). Germline lookup yields CDR1 LNHNV and CDR2 YYDKDF (reference sequence). V lost 3 bases, J lost 0 bases, and 12 bases lay in between. CDR3 length: 15 amino acids. CDR3 residues: CATSSSQDISYEQYF. The CDR3 DNA is TGTGCCACCAGCAGTTCCCAGGACATCTCCTACGAGCAGTACTTC. The full variable domain, its missing parts supplied by reference TRBV15 and TRBJ2-7, is DAMVIQNPRYQVTQFGKPVTLSCSQTLNHNVMYWYQQKSSQAPKLLFHYYDKDFNNEADTPDNFQSRRPNTSFCFLDIRSPGLGDTAMYLCATSSSQDISYEQYFGPGTRLTVT.

This clonotype was seen a few times. This chain connects TRBV5-6 to TRBJ2-7, with TRBD1 identical over 10 bases. This CDR3 comprises 16 residues. V lost 4 bases to trimming and J lost 3 bases; unmatched junction nucleotides: 10. The germline V gene has CDR1 SGHDT and CDR2 YYEEEE. In DNA form, the CDR3 reads TGTGCCAGCAGCCCTCCAGGCGGGACAGGGGTCTACGAGCAGTACTTC. Amino acids: CASSPPGGTGVYEQYF.

J is TRBJ2-1 and V is TRBV5-4, with 10 bases fitting TRBD1. CDR3 length equals 12 residues. Trimming cost V 9 bases and J 7 bases; bases outside gene matches: 4. Germline V gene lookup returns CDR1 SGHNT and CDR2 YYREEE (reference sequence). CDR3 region: CATRGQGNEQFF. The CDR3 DNA sequence: TGTGCCACCCGGGGACAGGGGAATGAGCAGTTCTTC.

In this sample, this clonotype turned up a few times. This chain connects TRBV18 to TRBJ2-7; 7 bases line up with TRBD1. The trim removed 2 bases at V and 2 bases at J, leaving 6 bases unmatched. The germline V gene has CDR1 KGHSH and CDR2 LQKENI. This CDR3 has 15 residues. CDR3 DNA: TGTGCCAGCTCACCAAAGGGACAGCGAACCTACGAGCAGTACTTC. This encodes CASSPKGQRTYEQYF. The full variable domain, rest sourced from reference TRBV18 and TRBJ2-7, is NAGVMQNPRHLVRRRGQEARLRCSPMKGHSHVYWYRQLPEEGLKFMVYLQKENIIDESGMPKERFSAEFPKEGPSILRIQQVVRGDSAAYFCASSPKGQRTYEQYFGPGTRLTVT.

This rearrangement joins TRBV27 to TRBJ1-5, with D unresolved. Germline CDR1 and CDR2: MNHEY and SMNVEV (reference sequence). The CDR3 is 16 residues long. V lost 5 bases and J lost 5, with 19 bases in between. The CDR3 DNA follows: TGTGCCAGCAGTCTGGGCGGTGGGAGGGTAGATCAGCCCCAGCATTTT. It is translated as CASSLGGGRVDQPQHF.

This clonotype was seen a handful of times. The chain combines TRBV29-1 with TRBJ2-1; 9 positions agree with TRBD1. Germline V lookup: CDR1 SQVTM, CDR2 ANQGSEA. V trimming: 5 bases; J trimming: 5 bases; junction bases outside the gene matches: 10. The CDR3 spans 15 residues. The CDR3 DNA sequence: TGCAGCGTTTATAAACCGGGACAGGGTAACAATGAGCAGTTCTTC. Amino acid sequence: CSVYKPGQGNNEQFF.